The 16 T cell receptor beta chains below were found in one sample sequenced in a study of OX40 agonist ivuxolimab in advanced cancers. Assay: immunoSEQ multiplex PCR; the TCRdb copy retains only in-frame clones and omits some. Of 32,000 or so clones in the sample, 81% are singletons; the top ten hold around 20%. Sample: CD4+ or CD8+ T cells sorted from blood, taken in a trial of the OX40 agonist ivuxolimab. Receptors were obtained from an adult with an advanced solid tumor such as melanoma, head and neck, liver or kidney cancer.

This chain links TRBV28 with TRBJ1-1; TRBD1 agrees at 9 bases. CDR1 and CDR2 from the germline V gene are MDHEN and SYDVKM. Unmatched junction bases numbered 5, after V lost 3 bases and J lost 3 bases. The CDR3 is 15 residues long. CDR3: CASSLGTGSYTEAFF. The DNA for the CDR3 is TGTGCCAGCAGTTTGGGGACAGGGAGCTACACTGAAGCTTTCTTT. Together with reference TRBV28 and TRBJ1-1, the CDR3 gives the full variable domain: DVKVTQSSRYLVKRTGEKVFLECVQDMDHENMFWYRQDPGLGLRLIYFSYDVKMKEKGDIPEGYSVSREKKERFSLILESASTNQTSMYLCASSLGTGSYTEAFFGQGTRLTVV.

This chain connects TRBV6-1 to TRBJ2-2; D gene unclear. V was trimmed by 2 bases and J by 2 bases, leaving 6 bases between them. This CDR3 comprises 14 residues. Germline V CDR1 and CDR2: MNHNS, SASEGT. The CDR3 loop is CASSERFNTGELFF. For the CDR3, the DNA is TGTGCCAGCAGTGAAAGGTTTAACACCGGGGAGCTGTTTTTT.

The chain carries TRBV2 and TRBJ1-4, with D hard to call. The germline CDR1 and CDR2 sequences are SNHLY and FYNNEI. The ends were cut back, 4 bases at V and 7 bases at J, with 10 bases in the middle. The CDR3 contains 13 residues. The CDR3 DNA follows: TGTGCCAGCAGTGTTCCTTTGGGTGAAAAACTGTTTTTT. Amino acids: CASSVPLGEKLFF.

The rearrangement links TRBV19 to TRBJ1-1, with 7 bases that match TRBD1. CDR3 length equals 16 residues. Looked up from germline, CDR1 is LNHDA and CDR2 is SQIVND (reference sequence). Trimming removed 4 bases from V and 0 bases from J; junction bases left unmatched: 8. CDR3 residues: CASSTRQGGVNTEAFF. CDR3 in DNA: TGTGCCAGTAGTACCCGACAGGGAGGAGTGAACACTGAAGCTTTCTTT.

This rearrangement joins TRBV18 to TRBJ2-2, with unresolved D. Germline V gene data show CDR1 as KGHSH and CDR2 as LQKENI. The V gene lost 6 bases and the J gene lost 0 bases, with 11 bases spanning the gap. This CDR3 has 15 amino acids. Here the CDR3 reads CASSLDTPNTGELFF. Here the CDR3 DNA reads TGTGCCAGCTCTCTTGACACACCGAACACCGGGGAGCTGTTTTTT.

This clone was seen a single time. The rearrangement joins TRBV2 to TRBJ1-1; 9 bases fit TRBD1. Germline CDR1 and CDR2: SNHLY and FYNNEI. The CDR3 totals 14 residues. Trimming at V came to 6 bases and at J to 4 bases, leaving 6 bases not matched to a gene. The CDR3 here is CASSRTGGPTEAFF. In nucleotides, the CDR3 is TGTGCCAGCAGCCGCACAGGGGGCCCCACTGAAGCTTTCTTT.

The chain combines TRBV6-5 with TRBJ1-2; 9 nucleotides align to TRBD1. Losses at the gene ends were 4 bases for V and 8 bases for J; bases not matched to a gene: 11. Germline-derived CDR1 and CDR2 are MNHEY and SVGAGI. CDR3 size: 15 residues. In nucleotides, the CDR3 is TGTGCCAGCAGTTTAACAGGGGGCGGTTGGGTGGGCTACACCTTC. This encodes CASSLTGGGWVGYTF.

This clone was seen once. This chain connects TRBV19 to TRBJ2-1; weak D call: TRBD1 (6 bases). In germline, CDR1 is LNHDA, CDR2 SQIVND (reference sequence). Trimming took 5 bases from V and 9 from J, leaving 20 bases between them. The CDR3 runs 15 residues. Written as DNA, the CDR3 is TGTGCCAGTAGTCCGAGACAGGAGCTACAAGGTGAGCAGTTCTTC. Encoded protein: CASSPRQELQGEQFF.

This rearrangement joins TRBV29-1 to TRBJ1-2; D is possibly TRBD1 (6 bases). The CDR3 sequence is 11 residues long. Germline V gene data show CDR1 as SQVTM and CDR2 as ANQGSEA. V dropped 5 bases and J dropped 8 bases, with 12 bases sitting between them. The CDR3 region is CSVLAQGGYTF. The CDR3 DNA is TGCAGCGTTCTCGCTCAGGGGGGCTACACCTTC.

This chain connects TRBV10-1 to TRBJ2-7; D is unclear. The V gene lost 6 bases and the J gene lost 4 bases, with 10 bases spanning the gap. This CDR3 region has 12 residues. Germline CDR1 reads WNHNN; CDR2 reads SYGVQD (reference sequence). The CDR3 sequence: CASSSGAYEQYF. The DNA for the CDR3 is TGCGCCAGCAGCTCAGGAGCTTACGAGCAGTACTTC.

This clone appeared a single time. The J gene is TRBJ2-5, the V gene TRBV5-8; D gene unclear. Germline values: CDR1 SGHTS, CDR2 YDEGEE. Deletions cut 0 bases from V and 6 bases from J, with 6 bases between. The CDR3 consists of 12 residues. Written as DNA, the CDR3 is TGTGCCAGCAGCTTGGAAGCAAAGACCCAGTACTTC. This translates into CASSLEAKTQYF.

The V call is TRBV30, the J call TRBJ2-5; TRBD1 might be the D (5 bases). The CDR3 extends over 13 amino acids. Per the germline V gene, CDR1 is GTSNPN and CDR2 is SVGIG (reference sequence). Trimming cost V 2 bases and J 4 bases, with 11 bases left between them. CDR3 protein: CAWSPGSGETQYF. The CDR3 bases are TGTGCCTGGAGTCCAGGGTCCGGAGAGACCCAGTACTTC. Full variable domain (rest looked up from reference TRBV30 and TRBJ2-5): SQTIHQWPATLVQPVGSPLSLECTVEGTSNPNLYWYRQAAGRGLQLLFYSVGIGQISSEVPQNLSASRPQDRQFILSSKKLLLSDSGFYLCAWSPGSGETQYFGPGTRLLVL.

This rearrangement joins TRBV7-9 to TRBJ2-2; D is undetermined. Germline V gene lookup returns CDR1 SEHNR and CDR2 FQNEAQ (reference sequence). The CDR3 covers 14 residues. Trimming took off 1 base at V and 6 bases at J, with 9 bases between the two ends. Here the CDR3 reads CASSLDGFAGELFF. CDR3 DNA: TGTGCCAGCAGCTTAGATGGTTTCGCCGGGGAGCTGTTTTTT.

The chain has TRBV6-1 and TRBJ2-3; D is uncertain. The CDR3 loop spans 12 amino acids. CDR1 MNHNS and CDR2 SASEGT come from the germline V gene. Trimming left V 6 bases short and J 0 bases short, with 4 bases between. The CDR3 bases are TGTGCCAGCAGCTCGAGCACAGATACGCAGTATTTT. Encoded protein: CASSSSTDTQYF.

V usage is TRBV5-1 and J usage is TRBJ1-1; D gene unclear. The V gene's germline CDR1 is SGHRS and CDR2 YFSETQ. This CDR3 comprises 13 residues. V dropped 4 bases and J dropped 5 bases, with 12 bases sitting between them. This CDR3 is CASSNGMGTEAFF. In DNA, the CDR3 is TGCGCCAGCAGCAACGGCATGGGGACTGAAGCTTTCTTT.

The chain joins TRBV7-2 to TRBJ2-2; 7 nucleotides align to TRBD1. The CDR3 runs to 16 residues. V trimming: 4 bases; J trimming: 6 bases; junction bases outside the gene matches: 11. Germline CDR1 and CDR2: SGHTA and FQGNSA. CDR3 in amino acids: CASSSGQESLAGELFF. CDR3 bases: TGTGCCAGCAGCTCCGGACAGGAGAGCTTAGCCGGGGAGCTGTTTTTT.